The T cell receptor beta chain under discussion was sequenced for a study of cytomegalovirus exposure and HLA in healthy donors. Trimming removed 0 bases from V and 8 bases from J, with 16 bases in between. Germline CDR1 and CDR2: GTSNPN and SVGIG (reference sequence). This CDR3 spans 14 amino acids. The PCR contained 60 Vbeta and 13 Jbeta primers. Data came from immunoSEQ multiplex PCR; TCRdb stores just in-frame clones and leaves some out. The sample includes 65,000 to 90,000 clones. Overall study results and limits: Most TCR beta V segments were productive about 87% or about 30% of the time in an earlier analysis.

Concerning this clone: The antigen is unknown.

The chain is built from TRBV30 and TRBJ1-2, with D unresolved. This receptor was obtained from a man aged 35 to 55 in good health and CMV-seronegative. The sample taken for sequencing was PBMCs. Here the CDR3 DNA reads TGTGCCTGGAGTGTATCCCGGGTCTCGGAAGGCTACACCTTC. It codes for CAWSVSRVSEGYTF.